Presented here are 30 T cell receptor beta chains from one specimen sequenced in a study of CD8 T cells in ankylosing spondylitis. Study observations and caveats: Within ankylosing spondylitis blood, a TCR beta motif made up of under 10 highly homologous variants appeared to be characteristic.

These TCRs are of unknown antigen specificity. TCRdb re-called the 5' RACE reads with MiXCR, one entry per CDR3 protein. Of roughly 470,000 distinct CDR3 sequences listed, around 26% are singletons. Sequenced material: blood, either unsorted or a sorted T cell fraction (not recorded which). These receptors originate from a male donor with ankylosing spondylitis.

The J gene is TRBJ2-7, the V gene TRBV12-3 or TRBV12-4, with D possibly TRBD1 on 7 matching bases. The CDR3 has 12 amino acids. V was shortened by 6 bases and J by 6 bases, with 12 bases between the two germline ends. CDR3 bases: TGTGCCAGCAGCAGGGGGGTTCTCGAGCAGTACTTC. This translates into CASSRGVLEQYF.

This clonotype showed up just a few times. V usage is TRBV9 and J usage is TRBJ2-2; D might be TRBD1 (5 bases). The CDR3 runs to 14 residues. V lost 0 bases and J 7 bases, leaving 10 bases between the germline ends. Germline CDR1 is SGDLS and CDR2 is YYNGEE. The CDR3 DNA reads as TGTGCCAGCAGCGTAGGAATAGGGGTCGGGGAGCTGTTTTTT. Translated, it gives CASSVGIGVGELFF.

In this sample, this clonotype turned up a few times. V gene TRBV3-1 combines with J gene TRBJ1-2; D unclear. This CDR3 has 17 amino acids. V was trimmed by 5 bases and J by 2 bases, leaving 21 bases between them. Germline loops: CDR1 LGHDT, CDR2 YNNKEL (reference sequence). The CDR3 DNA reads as TGTGCCAGCAGCTTAGCAGGCGGTCTGGGTTGGAACTATGGCTACACCTTC. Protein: CASSLAGGLGWNYGYTF.

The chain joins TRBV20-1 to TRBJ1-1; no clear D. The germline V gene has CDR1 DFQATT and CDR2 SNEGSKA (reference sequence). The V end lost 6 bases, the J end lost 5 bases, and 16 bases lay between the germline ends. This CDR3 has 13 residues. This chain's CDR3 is CSASGEEGTEAFF. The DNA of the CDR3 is TGCAGTGCGAGCGGGGAGGAGGGAACTGAAGCTTTCTTT.

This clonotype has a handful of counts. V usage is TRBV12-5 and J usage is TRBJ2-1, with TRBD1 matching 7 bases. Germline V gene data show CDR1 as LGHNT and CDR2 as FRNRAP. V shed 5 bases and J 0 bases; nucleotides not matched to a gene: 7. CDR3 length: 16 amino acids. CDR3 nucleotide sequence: TGTGCTAGTGGTCCCGAGGGACAGTACTCCTACAATGAGCAGTTCTTC. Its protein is CASGPEGQYSYNEQFF.

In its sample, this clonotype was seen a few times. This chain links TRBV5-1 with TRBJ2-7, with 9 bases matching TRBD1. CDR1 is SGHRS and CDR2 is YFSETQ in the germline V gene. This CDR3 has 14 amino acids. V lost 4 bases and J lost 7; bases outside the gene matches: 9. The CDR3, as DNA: TGCGCCAGCAGCGTTGGACAGGGGCGAGGGGAGCAGTACTTC. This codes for CASSVGQGRGEQYF.

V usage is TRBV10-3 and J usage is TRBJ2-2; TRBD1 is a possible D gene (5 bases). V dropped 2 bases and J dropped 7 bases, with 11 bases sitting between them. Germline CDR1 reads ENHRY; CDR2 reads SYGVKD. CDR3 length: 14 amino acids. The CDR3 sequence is CAISEGARIGELFF. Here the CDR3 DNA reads TGTGCCATCAGTGAGGGGGCGCGGATCGGGGAGCTGTTTTTT.

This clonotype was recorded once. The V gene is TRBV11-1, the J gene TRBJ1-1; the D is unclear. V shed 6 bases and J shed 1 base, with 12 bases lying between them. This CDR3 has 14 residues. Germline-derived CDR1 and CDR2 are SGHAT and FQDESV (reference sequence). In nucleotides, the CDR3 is TGTGCCAGCAGTCCCGACACACCGAACACTGAAGCTTTCTTT. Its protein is CASSPDTPNTEAFF.

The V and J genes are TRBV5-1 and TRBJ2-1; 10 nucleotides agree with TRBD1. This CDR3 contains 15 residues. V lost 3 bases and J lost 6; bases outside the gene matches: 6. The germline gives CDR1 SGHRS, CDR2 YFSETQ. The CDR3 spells CASSWTGGLFNEQFF. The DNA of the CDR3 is TGCGCCAGCAGCTGGACAGGGGGACTTTTCAATGAGCAGTTCTTC.

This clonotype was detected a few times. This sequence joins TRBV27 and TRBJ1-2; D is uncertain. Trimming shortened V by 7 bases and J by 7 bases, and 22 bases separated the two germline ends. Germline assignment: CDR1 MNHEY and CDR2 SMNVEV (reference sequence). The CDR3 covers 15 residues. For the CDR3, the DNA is TGTGCCAGCAAAAATGACGGGCTACCGGTGTCTGGCTACACCTTC. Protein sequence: CASKNDGLPVSGYTF.

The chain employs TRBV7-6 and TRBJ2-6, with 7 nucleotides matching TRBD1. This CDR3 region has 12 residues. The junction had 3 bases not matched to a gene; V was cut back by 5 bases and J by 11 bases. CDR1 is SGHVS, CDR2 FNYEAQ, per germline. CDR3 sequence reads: CASSPGTDVLTF. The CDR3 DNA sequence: TGTGCCAGCAGCCCCGGGACAGACGTCCTGACTTTC.

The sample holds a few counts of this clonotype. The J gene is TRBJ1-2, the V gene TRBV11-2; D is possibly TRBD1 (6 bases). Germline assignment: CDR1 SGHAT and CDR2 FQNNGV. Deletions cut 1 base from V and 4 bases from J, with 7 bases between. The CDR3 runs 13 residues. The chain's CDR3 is CASSLGTVYGYTF. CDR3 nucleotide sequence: TGTGCCAGCAGCTTAGGGACAGTCTATGGCTACACCTTC.

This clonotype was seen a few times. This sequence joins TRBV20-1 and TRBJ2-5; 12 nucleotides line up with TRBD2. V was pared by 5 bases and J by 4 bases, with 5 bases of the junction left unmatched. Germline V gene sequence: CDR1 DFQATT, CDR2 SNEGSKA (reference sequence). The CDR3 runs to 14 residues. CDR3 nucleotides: TGCAGTGCTGCCAGGACTAGCGGGATAGAGACCCAGTACTTC. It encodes CSAARTSGIETQYF.

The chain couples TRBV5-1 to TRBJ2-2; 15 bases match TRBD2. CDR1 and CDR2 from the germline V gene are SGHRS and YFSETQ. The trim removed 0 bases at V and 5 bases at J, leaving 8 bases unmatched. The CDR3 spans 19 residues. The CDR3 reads CASSLARTSGRDETGELFF. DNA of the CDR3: TGCGCCAGCAGCTTGGCCAGGACTAGCGGGAGGGACGAAACCGGGGAGCTGTTTTTT.

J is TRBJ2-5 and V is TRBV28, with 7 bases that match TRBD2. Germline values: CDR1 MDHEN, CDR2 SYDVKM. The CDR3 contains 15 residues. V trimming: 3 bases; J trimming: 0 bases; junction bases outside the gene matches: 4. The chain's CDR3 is CASSFPGRYQETQYF. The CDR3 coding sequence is TGTGCCAGCAGTTTCCCCGGGAGGTACCAAGAGACCCAGTACTTC.

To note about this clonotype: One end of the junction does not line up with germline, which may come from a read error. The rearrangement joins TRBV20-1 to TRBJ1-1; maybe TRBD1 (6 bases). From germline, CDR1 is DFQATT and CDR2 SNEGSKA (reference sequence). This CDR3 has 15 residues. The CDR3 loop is CSARGSPGADTEAFF. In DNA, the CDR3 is TGCAGTGCCAGAGGGTCGCCAGGGGCGGACACTGAAGCTTTCTTT.

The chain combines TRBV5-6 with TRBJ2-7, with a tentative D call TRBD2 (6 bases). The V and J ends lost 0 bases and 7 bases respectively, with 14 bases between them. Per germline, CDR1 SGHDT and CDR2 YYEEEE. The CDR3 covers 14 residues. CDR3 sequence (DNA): TGTGCCAGCAGCTTGGTACGGGAGACCTGGGAGCAGTACTTC. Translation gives CASSLVRETWEQYF.

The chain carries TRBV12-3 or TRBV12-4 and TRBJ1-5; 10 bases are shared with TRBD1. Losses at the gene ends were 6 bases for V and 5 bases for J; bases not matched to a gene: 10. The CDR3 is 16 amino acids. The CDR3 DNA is TGTGCCAGCAGCCCAGCCCCGGGACAGGGGTATCAGCCCCAGCATTTT. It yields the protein CASSPAPGQGYQPQHF.

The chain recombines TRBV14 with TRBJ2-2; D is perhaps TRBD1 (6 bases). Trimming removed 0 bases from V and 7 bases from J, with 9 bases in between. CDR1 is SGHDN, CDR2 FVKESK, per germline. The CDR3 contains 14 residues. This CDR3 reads CASSQDRGGGELFF. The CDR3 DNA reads TGTGCCAGCAGCCAAGACCGAGGGGGCGGGGAGCTGTTTTTT.

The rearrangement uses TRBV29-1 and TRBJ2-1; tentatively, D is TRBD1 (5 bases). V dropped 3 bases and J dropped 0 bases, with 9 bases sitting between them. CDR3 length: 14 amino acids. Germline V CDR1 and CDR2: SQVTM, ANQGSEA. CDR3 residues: CSVEGRTSYNEQFF. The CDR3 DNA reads TGCAGCGTTGAGGGGCGGACCTCCTACAATGAGCAGTTCTTC.

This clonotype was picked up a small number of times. DNA for the CDR3: TGTGCCAGCAGTTCCGGGACTAGCGGGAAATGGGGCACAGATACGCAGTATTTT. It translates to CASSSGTSGKWGTDTQYF. The chain uses TRBV7-7 and TRBJ2-3; 13 nucleotides line up with TRBD2. Per germline, CDR1 SSHAT and CDR2 FNYEAQ (reference sequence). V lost 6 bases to trimming and J lost 1 base; unmatched junction nucleotides: 10. The CDR3 consists of 18 residues.

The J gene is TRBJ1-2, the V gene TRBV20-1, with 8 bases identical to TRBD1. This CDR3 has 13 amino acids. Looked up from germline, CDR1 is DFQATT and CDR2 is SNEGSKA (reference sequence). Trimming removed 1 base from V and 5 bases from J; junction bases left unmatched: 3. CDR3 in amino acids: CSARGRTGYGYTF. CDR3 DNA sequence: TGCAGTGCTAGAGGCCGGACAGGGTATGGCTACACCTTC.

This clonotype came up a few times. In nucleotides, the CDR3 is TGTGCCAGCAGCCAAGATGCCAGCGCATACTACAATGAGCAGTTCTTC. Residues: CASSQDASAYYNEQFF. The chain uses TRBV3-1 and TRBJ2-1, with no clear D. The V gene lost 0 bases and the J gene lost 3 bases, with 12 bases spanning the gap. Germline V gene data show CDR1 as LGHDT and CDR2 as YNNKEL (reference sequence). The CDR3 loop spans 16 amino acids.

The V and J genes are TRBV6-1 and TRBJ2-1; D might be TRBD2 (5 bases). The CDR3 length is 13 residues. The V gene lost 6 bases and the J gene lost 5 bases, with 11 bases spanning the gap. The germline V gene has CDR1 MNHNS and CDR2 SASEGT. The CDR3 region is CASSRERNNEQFF. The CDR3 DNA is TGTGCCAGCAGCCGAGAGCGGAACAATGAGCAGTTCTTC.

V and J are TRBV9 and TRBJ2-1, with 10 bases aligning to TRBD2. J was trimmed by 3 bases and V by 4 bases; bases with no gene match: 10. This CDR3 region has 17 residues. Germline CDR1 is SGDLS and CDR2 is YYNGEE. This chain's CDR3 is CASSPPPSGRSYNEQFF. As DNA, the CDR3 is TGTGCCAGCAGCCCCCCTCCTAGCGGGAGAAGCTACAATGAGCAGTTCTTC.

The CDR3 loop is CASSLSDYNSPLHF. The CDR3 DNA reads TGTGCCAGCAGCCTATCGGACTATAATTCACCCCTCCACTTT. The chain combines TRBV7-2 with TRBJ1-6; D uncertain. The ends were cut back, 5 bases at V and 3 bases at J, with 8 bases in the middle. This CDR3 spans 14 amino acids. The germline V gene encodes CDR1 SGHTA and CDR2 FQGNSA.

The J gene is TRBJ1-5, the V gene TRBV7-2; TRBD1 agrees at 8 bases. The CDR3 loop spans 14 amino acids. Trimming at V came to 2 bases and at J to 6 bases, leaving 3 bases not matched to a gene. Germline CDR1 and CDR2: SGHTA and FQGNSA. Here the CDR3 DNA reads TGTGCCAGCAGCTTAAGAACAGGGGGTCAGCCCCAGCATTTT. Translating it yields CASSLRTGGQPQHF.

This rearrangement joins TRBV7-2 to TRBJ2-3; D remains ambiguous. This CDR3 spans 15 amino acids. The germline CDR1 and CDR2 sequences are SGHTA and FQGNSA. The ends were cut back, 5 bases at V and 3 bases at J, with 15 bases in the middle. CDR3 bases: TGTGCCAGCAGCCCCGACCTTCTGAGGACAGATACGCAGTATTTT. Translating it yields CASSPDLLRTDTQYF.

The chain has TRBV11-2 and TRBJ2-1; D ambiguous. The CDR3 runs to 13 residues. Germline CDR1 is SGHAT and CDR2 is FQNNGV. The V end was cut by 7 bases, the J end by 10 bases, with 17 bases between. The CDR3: CASTVVGEREQFF. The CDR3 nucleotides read TGTGCCAGCACCGTGGTGGGTGAAAGGGAGCAGTTCTTC.

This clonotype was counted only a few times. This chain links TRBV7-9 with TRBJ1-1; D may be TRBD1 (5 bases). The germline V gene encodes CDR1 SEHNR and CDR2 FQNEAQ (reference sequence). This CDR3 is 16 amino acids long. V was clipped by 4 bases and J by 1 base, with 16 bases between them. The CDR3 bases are TGTGCCAGCAGCTATAGAACGGGGGGACCGAACACTGAAGCTTTCTTT. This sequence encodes CASSYRTGGPNTEAFF.